The 21 T cell receptor beta chains reported below all come from one sample, sequenced in a study of T cells after yellow fever vaccination. TCRdb recomputed calls from the 5' RACE reads with MiXCR, one row per CDR3 protein. The profile shows fewer than 350,000 distinct CDR3 sequences, approximately 4.5% of them singletons. This specimen was PBMCs, taken 15 days after the yellow fever booster vaccination. The origin of the receptors is a man aged 18 to 30 who received the YFV17D yellow fever vaccine.

In its sample, this clonotype was seen many times. This sequence joins TRBV5-5 and TRBJ1-4, with 10 bases aligning to TRBD1. V was pared by 4 bases and J by 6 bases, with 6 bases of the junction left unmatched. From germline, CDR1 is SGHKS and CDR2 YYEKEE (reference sequence). The CDR3 runs to 15 residues. CDR3 protein: CASSRDGTGDEKLFF. In nucleotides, the CDR3 is TGTGCCAGCAGCCGAGACGGGACAGGGGATGAAAAACTGTTTTTT. Supplemented by reference TRBV5-5 and TRBJ1-4, the full variable domain reads DAGVTQSPTHLIKTRGQQVTLRCSPISGHKSVSWYQQVLGQGPQFIFQYYEKEERGRGNFPDRFSARQFPNYSSELNVNALLLGDSALYLCASSRDGTGDEKLFFGSGTQLSVL.

Many counts were recorded for this clonotype. The J gene is TRBJ2-7, the V gene TRBV6-6, with D possibly TRBD2 on 6 matching bases. V lost 4 bases, J lost 7 bases, and 11 bases lay in between. This CDR3 comprises 12 residues. CDR1 is MNHNY and CDR2 is SVGAGI in the germline V gene (reference sequence). CDR3 sequence: CASSWGGDEQYV. For the CDR3, the DNA is TGTGCCAGCAGTTGGGGCGGGGATGAGCAGTACGTC.

This clonotype was seen more than once but under ten times. J is TRBJ1-1 and V is TRBV6-5; D is perhaps TRBD1 (6 bases). The CDR3 sequence is 14 residues long. The V end was cut by 8 bases, the J end by 3 bases, with 16 bases between. Germline loops: CDR1 MNHEY, CDR2 SVGAGI. This chain's CDR3 is CASRFQGSDTEAFF. The CDR3 nucleotides are TGTGCCAGCCGCTTTCAGGGGAGCGACACTGAAGCTTTCTTT.

The chain combines TRBV15 with TRBJ2-4; weak D call: TRBD2 (6 bases). The CDR3 contains 16 residues. Trimming shortened V by 5 bases and J by 0 bases, and 14 bases separated the two germline ends. The germline gives CDR1 LNHNV, CDR2 YYDKDF (reference sequence). The CDR3 DNA follows: TGTGCCACCAGCCGGGACTTAGGCCCAGCCAAAAACATTCAGTACTTC. This codes for CATSRDLGPAKNIQYF.

CDR3 coding DNA: TGTGCCAGCAGTTTAAGTTCCAGGGGGCCCGCAGATACGCAGTATTTT. Its translation is CASSLSSRGPADTQYF. This chain connects TRBV6-5 to TRBJ2-3; 8 nucleotides align to TRBD1. The CDR3 sequence is 16 residues long. V dropped 4 bases and J dropped 4; count of bases not matched to a gene: 10. In germline, CDR1 is MNHEY, CDR2 SVGAGI.

This clonotype was detected ten times or more. The chain employs TRBV5-1 and TRBJ2-2; no firm D call. The CDR3 consists of 16 residues. CDR1 and CDR2 from the germline V gene are SGHRS and YFSETQ. Deletions cut 2 bases from V and 0 bases from J, with 11 bases between. CDR3 loop: CASSLNVPPNTGELFF. The CDR3 nucleotides read TGCGCCAGCAGCTTAAATGTCCCTCCGAACACCGGGGAGCTGTTTTTT.

This clonotype has ten or more counts. The chain employs TRBV4-1 and TRBJ1-1; possible D gene TRBD1, 6 bases. Trimming took 0 bases from V and 14 from J, leaving 16 bases between them. The CDR3 consists of 13 residues. Germline V gene sequence: CDR1 MGHRA, CDR2 YSYEKL. The CDR3 sequence is CASSQDSGTREFF. CDR3 DNA sequence: TGCGCCAGCAGCCAAGATAGTGGGACAAGGGAATTCTTT.

This clonotype was recorded a few times. The chain carries TRBV12-3 or TRBV12-4 and TRBJ1-5; 7 positions agree with TRBD1. This CDR3 contains 13 residues. Germline trimming cut 7 bases from V and 6 bases from J; bases unmatched to any gene: 6. CDR3 in DNA: TGTGCCAGCAAACCAGGGGGAGGTCAGCCCCAGCATTTT. Amino acid sequence: CASKPGGGQPQHF.

This clonotype was recorded many times. The genes are TRBV10-3 and TRBJ2-7; TRBD2 matches 7 bases. V lost 6 bases to trimming and J lost 2 bases; unmatched junction nucleotides: 7. From germline, CDR1 is ENHRY and CDR2 SYGVKD. This CDR3 is 14 amino acids long. CDR3 nucleotides: TGTGCCATCAGGAGCGAGGGAGGGACCTACGAGCAGTACTTC. Translation: CAIRSEGGTYEQYF.

This clonotype occurred a few times. The rearrangement links TRBV30 to TRBJ2-1; TRBD1 matches 10 bases. After removal of 2 bases from V and 6 bases from J, the junction contained 7 bases not matched to a gene. The CDR3 sequence is 15 residues long. Germline V CDR1 and CDR2: GTSNPN, SVGIG (reference sequence). CDR3 residues: CAWSTGQGPLNEQFF. The CDR3 DNA sequence: TGTGCCTGGAGTACGGGACAGGGGCCCCTCAATGAGCAGTTCTTC.

This clonotype was recorded at least ten times. The chain uses TRBV5-1 and TRBJ1-4; D not certain. Trimming removed 0 bases from V and 0 bases from J, with 9 bases in between. The CDR3 has 16 amino acids. The germline CDR1 and CDR2 sequences are SGHRS and YFSETQ. CDR3 sequence (DNA): TGCGCCAGCAGCTTGGACAGCTCTGCAACTAATGAAAAACTGTTTTTT. Encoded protein: CASSLDSSATNEKLFF.

This clonotype was observed at least ten times. This chain links TRBV7-6 with TRBJ1-4; no clear D gene. The CDR3 is made up of 14 amino acids. The ends were cut back, 1 base at V and 11 bases at J, with 14 bases in the middle. Looked up from germline, CDR1 is SGHVS and CDR2 is FNYEAQ. The CDR3 loop is CASSLDRGALKLFF. The CDR3 DNA reads TGTGCCAGCAGCTTAGACAGAGGTGCCCTTAAACTGTTTTTT.

This sequence joins TRBV5-5 and TRBJ1-1, with a possible D match to TRBD1 (5 bases). Germline loops: CDR1 SGHKS, CDR2 YYEKEE (reference sequence). This CDR3 has 18 amino acids. Trimming stripped 7 bases from V and 8 bases from J, with 33 bases between. The CDR3 DNA is TGTGCCAGCGTTTTTTTTTCGGGGGACCGGGGTCCGTTGGAAGAAGCTTTCTTT. Translation: CASVFFSGDRGPLEEAFF.

In this sample, this clonotype turned up many times. V usage is TRBV11-1 and J usage is TRBJ1-1; D ambiguous. The V end was cut by 7 bases, the J end by 8 bases, with 11 bases between. From germline, CDR1 is SGHAT and CDR2 FQDESV (reference sequence). The CDR3 covers 11 residues. The CDR3 protein is CASNRDGEAFF. DNA for the CDR3: TGTGCCAGCAACCGAGATGGAGAAGCTTTCTTT. The full variable domain, in which reference TRBV11-1 and TRBJ1-1 provide the parts outside the CDR3, is EAEVAQSPRYKITEKSQAVAFWCDPISGHATLYWYRQILGQGPELLVQFQDESVVDDSQLPKDRFSAERLKGVDSTLKIQPAELGDSAMYLCASNRDGEAFFGQGTRLTVV.

The chain couples TRBV7-3 to TRBJ2-1, with D perhaps TRBD1 (6 bases). With 0 bases removed from V and 0 bases from J, the gap between germline ends came to 15 bases. This CDR3 spans 18 amino acids. Germline CDR1 and CDR2: SGHTA and FQGTGA. CDR3: CASSLTGRGGASYNEQFF. The DNA of the CDR3 is TGTGCCAGCAGCTTAACGGGCAGAGGGGGTGCCTCCTACAATGAGCAGTTCTTC. Full variable domain (missing parts from reference TRBV7-3 and TRBJ2-1): GAGVSQTPSNKVTEKGKYVELRCDPISGHTALYWYRQSLGQGPEFLIYFQGTGAADDSGLPNDRFFAVRPEGSVSTLKIQRTERGDSAVYLCASSLTGRGGASYNEQFFGPGTRLTVL.

V is TRBV10-3 and J is TRBJ2-2, with TRBD2 matching 7 bases. There are 15 residues in the CDR3. Per germline, CDR1 ENHRY and CDR2 SYGVKD. V was pared by 2 bases and J by 4 bases, with 4 bases of the junction left unmatched. CDR3: CAISEVPGGTGELFF. The CDR3 bases are TGTGCCATCAGTGAGGTTCCGGGGGGCACCGGGGAGCTGTTTTTT.

This clonotype has at least ten counts. The rearrangement joins TRBV20-1 to TRBJ2-5; 7 bases are shared with TRBD1. The V gene end was trimmed by 6 bases and the J gene end by 2 bases; junction bases not matched to a gene: 9. From germline, CDR1 is DFQATT and CDR2 SNEGSKA (reference sequence). The CDR3 is 14 residues long. In DNA form, the CDR3 reads TGCAGTGCCAACCGGGACAGTCATCAAGAGACCCAGTACTTC. It yields the protein CSANRDSHQETQYF.

In its sample, this clonotype was seen many times. The chain employs TRBV7-3 and TRBJ2-3, with TRBD2 matching over 8 bases. In germline, CDR1 is SGHTA, CDR2 FQGTGA. The V and J ends lost 2 bases and 1 base, in that order; junction bases with no gene match: 2. This CDR3 is 15 amino acids long. The CDR3 here is CASSLDGGGTDTQYF. The CDR3, as DNA: TGTGCCAGCAGCTTAGACGGGGGGGGCACAGATACGCAGTATTTT.

The chain couples TRBV5-1 to TRBJ2-3; 8 bases fit TRBD1. V dropped 0 bases and J dropped 0; count of bases not matched to a gene: 3. CDR1 and CDR2 from the germline V gene are SGHRS and YFSETQ. This CDR3 is built from 16 residues. CDR3 bases: TGCGCCAGCAGCTTGGCCCGGACAGGGAGCACAGATACGCAGTATTTT. Translation: CASSLARTGSTDTQYF.

This clonotype has at least ten counts. The genes are TRBV6-5 and TRBJ1-1, with TRBD1 as a possible D gene (5 bases). Trimming took 6 bases from V and 9 from J, leaving 11 bases between them. The CDR3 covers 11 residues. Germline lookup yields CDR1 MNHEY and CDR2 SVGAGI. The CDR3 DNA reads as TGTGCCAGCAGCCGGGACCGAAAAGCTTTCTTT. This sequence encodes CASSRDRKAFF.

This clonotype was seen a few times. The chain is built from TRBV20-1 and TRBJ2-1, with 7 bases aligning to TRBD1. This CDR3 spans 15 amino acids. The junction had 4 bases not matched to a gene; V was cut back by 2 bases and J by 0 bases. Germline V CDR1 and CDR2: DFQATT, SNEGSKA (reference sequence). CDR3: CSARTGTVSYNEQFF. In DNA, the CDR3 is TGCAGTGCTAGAACCGGGACAGTCTCCTACAATGAGCAGTTCTTC.